Shown below are 30 T cell receptor beta chains from a single sample sequenced in a study of blood T cells in healthy people across ages. Combining a sample-barcoded 5' primer with a J-beta primer mix, a second PCR ran for roughly 6 to 12 cycles. TCRdb reanalysed the 5' RACE reads using MiXCR and keeps one entry per CDR3 protein. The profile shows approximately 2,000,000 distinct CDR3 sequences, around 42% of them singletons. The sequenced sample consisted of blood. The receptors originated from a human donor in good health.

V gene TRBV12-3 or TRBV12-4 combines with J gene TRBJ2-3; TRBD1 matches 8 bases. With V trimmed by 5 bases and J by 2 bases, 6 bases remained unmatched. The CDR3 runs to 15 residues. CDR3 protein: CASSQNRGVTDTQYF. In DNA form, the CDR3 reads TGTGCCAGCAGTCAAAACAGGGGGGTCACAGATACGCAGTATTTT.

V is TRBV28 and J is TRBJ2-7; D not certain. There are 14 residues in the CDR3. Trimming left V 3 bases short and J 2 bases short, with 11 bases between. Germline V gene lookup returns CDR1 MDHEN and CDR2 SYDVKM. The CDR3 sequence: CASSFAITPYEQYF. The CDR3 DNA follows: TGTGCCAGCAGTTTTGCCATAACCCCCTACGAGCAGTACTTC.

V gene TRBV29-1 combines with J gene TRBJ1-3; tentative D call: TRBD1 (6 bases). The V gene lost 5 bases and the J gene lost 0 bases, with 11 bases spanning the gap. Germline V CDR1 and CDR2: SQVTM, ANQGSEA. This CDR3 region has 14 residues. CDR3 DNA sequence: TGCAGCGTTTTACAGGGTTTCTCTGGAAACACCATATATTTT. It is translated as CSVLQGFSGNTIYF. The whole variable domain, filled in from reference TRBV29-1 and TRBJ1-3, reads SAVISQKPSRDICQRGTSLTIQCQVDSQVTMMFWYRQQPGQSLTLIATANQGSEATYESGFVIDKFPISRPNLTFSTLTVSNMSPEDSSIYLCSVLQGFSGNTIYFGEGSWLTVV.

J is TRBJ2-7 and V is TRBV7-9, with a possible D match to TRBD2 (6 bases). The germline V gene has CDR1 SEHNR and CDR2 FQNEAQ (reference sequence). This CDR3 is built from 15 residues. Between the trimmed V and J ends, which lost 6 bases and 3 bases, there was a span of 18 bases. The CDR3 is CASRAKADYDYEQYF. The CDR3 DNA reads as TGTGCCAGCAGAGCTAAGGCGGACTACGACTACGAGCAGTACTTC.

This chain uses TRBV11-3 with TRBJ2-7, with D perhaps TRBD2 (5 bases). Between the trimmed V and J ends, which lost 2 bases and 2 bases, there was a span of 16 bases. The length of the CDR3 is 16 residues. Germline V gene data show CDR1 as SGHNT and CDR2 as YENEEA. CDR3 DNA: TGTGCCAGCAGCTTAAATAGCGCGGGCATCGCCTACGAGCAGTACTTC. It encodes CASSLNSAGIAYEQYF.

Notes on this clonotype: This clone may be a read error of a much larger clone one base away. The chain recombines TRBV7-2 with TRBJ1-5; possible D gene TRBD1, 5 bases. CDR1 and CDR2 from the germline V gene are SGHTA and FQGNSA. CDR3 length equals 14 residues. DNA of the CDR3: TGTGCCAGCAGCTTAGGGCAGGGCTATCAGCCCAAGCATTTT. Residues: CASSLGQGYQPKHF.

The J gene is TRBJ2-7, the V gene TRBV10-3; 8 positions agree with TRBD1. V trimming: 10 bases; J trimming: 5 bases; junction bases outside the gene matches: 10. CDR1 and CDR2 (germline): ENHRY, SYGVKD. This CDR3 is built from 13 residues. The CDR3 DNA reads as TGTGCCACCCGAAATGGACAGGGCGACGAGCAGTACTTC. It yields the protein CATRNGQGDEQYF.

As concerns this clonotype: A much bigger clone sits one base away, suggesting this may be a read error. The chain employs TRBV7-3 and TRBJ2-3; tentative D call: TRBD2 (6 bases). The CDR3 loop spans 14 amino acids. Germline CDR1 reads SGHTA; CDR2 reads FQGTGA. The chain's CDR3 is CVSSSGLFADTQYF. CDR3 sequence (DNA): TGTGTCAGCAGCTCCGGACTATTCGCAGATACGCAGTATTTT.

The genes are TRBV7-9 and TRBJ2-5; D is unclear. There are 13 residues in the CDR3. Germline CDR1 reads SEHNR; CDR2 reads FQNEAQ (reference sequence). The V end lost 3 bases, the J end lost 6 bases, and 11 bases lay between the germline ends. CDR3 residues: CASSLTSRQTQYF. The CDR3 DNA is TGTGCCAGCAGCTTGACAAGCAGGCAGACCCAGTACTTC.

This clonotype was found many times. V and J are TRBV6-5 and TRBJ2-1; the match to TRBD1 covers 7 bases. This CDR3 has 16 amino acids. The V and J ends lost 2 bases and 4 bases, in that order; junction bases with no gene match: 8. CDR1 is MNHEY and CDR2 is SVGAGI in the germline V gene. The CDR3 sequence: CASSYPPGGPYNEQFF. The CDR3 region has the DNA TGTGCCAGCAGTTACCCTCCAGGGGGTCCGTACAATGAGCAGTTCTTC.

This clonotype was counted a few times. The chain employs TRBV24-1 and TRBJ1-2; perhaps TRBD1 as D (5 bases). Germline values: CDR1 KGHDR, CDR2 SFDVKD. Trimming left V 5 bases short and J 4 bases short, with 16 bases between. This CDR3 contains 15 residues. The CDR3, as DNA: TGTGCCACCAGTGGAGAGGCAGGGTCTCTCTATGGCTACACCTTC. Translated: CATSGEAGSLYGYTF.

This CDR3 is CASSYIPEQSEAFF. The CDR3 DNA reads as TGCGCCAGCAGCTATATTCCGGAACAGAGTGAAGCTTTCTTT. The chain recombines TRBV4-3 with TRBJ1-1; D is uncertain. Germline V gene lookup returns CDR1 LGHNA and CDR2 YSLEER. V lost 5 bases to trimming and J lost 7 bases, with 17 bases between them. CDR3 length equals 14 residues.

The genes are TRBV4-3 and TRBJ1-2; unclear D gene. Between the trimmed V and J ends, which lost 0 bases and 4 bases, there was a span of 9 bases. The germline CDR1 and CDR2 sequences are LGHNA and YSLEER. The CDR3 totals 14 residues. The CDR3: CASSQDYYPYGYTF. The CDR3 DNA reads as TGCGCCAGCAGCCAAGATTATTATCCCTATGGCTACACCTTC.

The gene calls are TRBV6-5 and TRBJ2-1; D gene unclear. In germline, CDR1 is MNHEY, CDR2 SVGAGI. The CDR3 has 14 amino acids. V was trimmed by 6 bases and J by 0 bases, leaving 9 bases between them. The CDR3 coding sequence is TGTGCCAGCAGAGGGATGAGCTCCTACAATGAGCAGTTCTTC. Translation: CASRGMSSYNEQFF.

The chain employs TRBV6-2 or TRBV6-3 and TRBJ2-1; 8 bases match TRBD1. The CDR3 runs to 14 residues. The J segment lost 13 bases and the V segment lost 4 bases, leaving 12 bases of the junction unmatched. Germline CDR1 MNHEY, CDR2 SVGEGT. The CDR3 sequence is CASSSFRQGNYQFF. The CDR3 DNA is TGTGCCAGCAGTTCGTTTCGACAGGGGAATTATCAGTTCTTC.

This clonotype was seen just once. This clone may be a read error of a much larger clone one base away. The gene calls are TRBV20-1 and TRBJ2-3, with a tentative D call TRBD1 (6 bases). V gave up 0 bases and J gave up 1 base, with 23 bases separating them. The CDR3 is made up of 19 amino acids. Germline-derived CDR1 and CDR2 are DFQATT and SNEGSKA (reference sequence). The DNA for the CDR3 is TGCAGTGCTAGAGATCTCAGAGGGGGAAAGTTCGTAGGCACAGATACGCAGTATTTT. Its protein is CSARDLRGGKFVGTDTQYF.

The rearrangement uses TRBV6-2 or TRBV6-3 and TRBJ1-5; D is unclear. Germline V gene data show CDR1 as MNHEY and CDR2 as SVGEGT. V gave up 0 bases and J gave up 0 bases, with 12 bases separating them. This CDR3 region has 17 residues. The chain's CDR3 is CASSYSTLWYSNQPQHF. The CDR3 DNA sequence: TGTGCCAGCAGTTACTCTACTTTGTGGTATAGCAATCAGCCCCAGCATTTT.

This clonotype was observed a few times. The chain has TRBV5-1 and TRBJ1-2, with D possibly being TRBD1 (6 bases). The CDR3 is 14 residues long. Trimming stripped 0 bases from V and 4 bases from J, with 10 bases between. Looked up from germline, CDR1 is SGHRS and CDR2 is YFSETQ. The CDR3 DNA follows: TGCGCCAGCAGCTTGGAGGGACACATCTATGGCTACACCTTC. This codes for CASSLEGHIYGYTF.

The chain carries TRBV20-1 and TRBJ2-2; a possible D gene is TRBD1 (5 bases). Trimming took off 6 bases at V and 4 bases at J, with 15 bases between the two ends. The germline gives CDR1 DFQATT, CDR2 SNEGSKA (reference sequence). This CDR3 is 14 amino acids long. The DNA for the CDR3 is TGCAGTGCCCTTCGACAGCGATCCACCGGGGAGCTGTTTTTT. Translated, it gives CSALRQRSTGELFF.

This chain joins TRBV24-1 and TRBJ1-1; D unclear. Germline-derived CDR1 and CDR2 are KGHDR and SFDVKD. V lost 3 bases and J 8 bases, leaving 12 bases between the germline ends. The CDR3 extends over 13 amino acids. This CDR3 reads CATSDPTLTEAFF. The CDR3 DNA is TGTGCCACCAGTGATCCAACCCTGACCGAAGCTTTCTTT.

This chain joins TRBV24-1 and TRBJ2-1; D unclear. Trimming took off 0 bases at V and 15 bases at J, with 11 bases between the two ends. There are 12 residues in the CDR3. Germline CDR1 and CDR2: KGHDR and SFDVKD. CDR3 nucleotide sequence: TGTGCCACCAGTGATTTGCGCGGTTTTTGGTTCTTC. Protein sequence: CATSDLRGFWFF.

V usage is TRBV7-2 and J usage is TRBJ1-5; D gene uncertain. Trimming cost V 1 base and J 4 bases, with 11 bases left between them. The CDR3 is 15 amino acids. Germline CDR1 reads SGHTA; CDR2 reads FQGNSA. In DNA form, the CDR3 reads TGTACCAGCAGCTTAGGACTGACGGAGAATCAGCCCCAGCATTTT. Its protein product is CTSSLGLTENQPQHF.

This clonotype came up many times. The chain recombines TRBV29-1 with TRBJ2-7; no clear D gene. This CDR3 has 11 residues. CDR1 SQVTM and CDR2 ANQGSEA come from the germline V gene. The germline V and J ends were trimmed by 3 bases and 3 bases, with 6 bases remaining between them. The CDR3 protein is CSVDAGYEQYF. CDR3 in DNA: TGCAGCGTTGACGCCGGCTACGAGCAGTACTTC.

This clonotype has a handful of counts. The rearrangement links TRBV20-1 to TRBJ1-5, with 9 bases fitting TRBD1. This CDR3 has 17 amino acids. CDR1 and CDR2 (germline): DFQATT, SNEGSKA (reference sequence). The J segment lost 4 bases and the V segment lost 0 bases, leaving 10 bases of the junction unmatched. CDR3: CSARDYRGLSENQPQHF. CDR3 nucleotide sequence: TGCAGTGCTAGAGATTACAGGGGGCTAAGTGAGAATCAGCCCCAGCATTTT.

V is TRBV29-1 and J is TRBJ1-2; D is unclear. CDR1 and CDR2 from the germline V gene are SQVTM and ANQGSEA. Trimming pared 7 bases from V and 0 bases from J, leaving 18 bases between. The CDR3 consists of 15 residues. The CDR3 here is CSAPGGGRANYGYTF. As DNA, the CDR3 is TGCAGCGCACCCGGAGGTGGCAGAGCTAACTATGGCTACACCTTC.

The CDR3 DNA reads as TGTGCCAGCAGTTTGACCGTGATCCCCGTTAATGAGCAGTTCTTC. Protein sequence: CASSLTVIPVNEQFF. The rearrangement uses TRBV6-5 and TRBJ2-1; unclear D gene. From germline, CDR1 is MNHEY and CDR2 SVGAGI. The CDR3 length is 15 residues. The V and J ends lost 4 bases and 7 bases respectively, with 17 bases between them.

This clonotype was detected only a few times. The DNA for the CDR3 is TGTGCCAGCACCTCGGACTGGTTTCCCTTAGAGACCCAGTACTTC. Protein: CASTSDWFPLETQYF. The chain uses TRBV7-9 and TRBJ2-5, with TRBD2 as a possible D gene (5 bases). Germline CDR1 is SEHNR and CDR2 is FQNEAQ (reference sequence). V gave up 7 bases and J gave up 4 bases, with 19 bases separating them. This CDR3 has 15 residues.

This clonotype was found a few times. The chain employs TRBV9 and TRBJ2-1, with D possibly being TRBD2 (6 bases). Trimming shortened V by 0 bases and J by 7 bases, and 14 bases separated the two germline ends. Per the germline V gene, CDR1 is SGDLS and CDR2 is YYNGEE. This CDR3 has 15 amino acids. This CDR3 is CASSVVSAGYNEQFF. CDR3 DNA sequence: TGTGCCAGCAGCGTAGTTTCGGCGGGATATAATGAGCAGTTCTTC.

This clonotype was recorded a few times. This rearrangement joins TRBV5-6 to TRBJ1-6, with D hard to call. The CDR3 loop spans 14 amino acids. Germline V gene data show CDR1 as SGHDT and CDR2 as YYEEEE. Trimming took 4 bases from V and 9 from J, leaving 14 bases between them. Here the CDR3 reads CASSMTWGGSPLHF. Written as DNA, the CDR3 is TGTGCCAGCAGCATGACCTGGGGAGGTTCACCCCTCCACTTT.

This clonotype has only a few counts. The chain has TRBV7-9 and TRBJ2-3, with 13 bases that match TRBD2. This CDR3 is built from 18 residues. Trimming at V came to 8 bases and at J to 3 bases, leaving 14 bases not matched to a gene. The germline CDR1 and CDR2 sequences are SEHNR and FQNEAQ (reference sequence). The CDR3 reads CASPGPRTSGGSTDTQYF. The CDR3 nucleotides are TGTGCCAGCCCGGGACCTAGGACTAGCGGGGGAAGTACAGATACGCAGTATTTT.